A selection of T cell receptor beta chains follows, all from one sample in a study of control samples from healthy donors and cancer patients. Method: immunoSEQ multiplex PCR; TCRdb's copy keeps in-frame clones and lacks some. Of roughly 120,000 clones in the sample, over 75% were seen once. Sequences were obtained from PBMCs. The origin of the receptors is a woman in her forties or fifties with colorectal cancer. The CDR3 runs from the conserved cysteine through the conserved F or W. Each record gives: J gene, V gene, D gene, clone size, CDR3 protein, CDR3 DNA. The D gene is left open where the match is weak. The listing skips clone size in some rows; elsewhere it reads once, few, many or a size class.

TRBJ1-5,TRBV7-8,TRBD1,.,CASSHQRWTGDQPQHF,TGTGCCAGCAGCCACCAACGTTGGACAGGGGATCAGCCCCAGCATTTT
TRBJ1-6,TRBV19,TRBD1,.,CASRLQGPEGNSPLHF,TGTGCCAGTAGACTACAGGGGCCGGAGGGTAATTCACCCCTCCACTTT
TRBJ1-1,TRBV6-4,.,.,CASSAARDTEAFF,TGTGCCAGCAGTGCGGCGCGGGACACTGAAGCTTTCTTT
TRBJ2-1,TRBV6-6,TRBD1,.,CASSPGQGYDEQFF,TGTGCCAGCAGTCCCGGACAGGGGTACGATGAGCAGTTCTTC
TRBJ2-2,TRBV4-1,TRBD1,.,CASSHSRQGGTGELFF,TGCGCCAGCAGCCACTCCCGACAGGGTGGCACCGGGGAGCTGTTTTTT
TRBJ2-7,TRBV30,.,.,CACRRQAYEQYF,TGTGCCTGCCGCAGACAGGCCTACGAGCAGTACTTC
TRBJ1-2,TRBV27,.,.,CASGRAGQDNYGYTF,TGTGCCAGCGGCCGCGCCGGCCAGGATAACTATGGCTACACCTTC
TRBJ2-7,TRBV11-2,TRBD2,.,CASLRGGGDEQYF,TGTGCCAGCCTTCGGGGGGGCGGGGACGAGCAGTACTTC
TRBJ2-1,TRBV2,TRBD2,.,CASRERTSGINEQFF,TGTGCCAGCAGGGAAAGGACTAGCGGGATAAATGAGCAGTTCTTC
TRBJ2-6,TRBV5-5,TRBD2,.,CASSLGGPHSGANVLTF,TGTGCCAGCAGCCTGGGAGGGCCCCACTCTGGGGCCAACGTCCTGACTTTC
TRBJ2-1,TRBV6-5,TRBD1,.,CASSLSDRVPYNEQFF,TGTGCCAGCAGTTTAAGCGACAGGGTCCCCTACAATGAGCAGTTCTTC
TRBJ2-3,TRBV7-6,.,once,CASSLGSGITDTQYF,TGTGCCAGCAGCCTAGGTTCAGGGATCACAGATACGCAGTATTTT
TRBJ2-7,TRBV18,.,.,CASSSKGTQTSYEQYF,TGTGCCAGCTCGTCGAAGGGGACCCAAACGTCCTACGAGCAGTACTTC
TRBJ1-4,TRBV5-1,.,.,CASSLGIDQGLNEKLFF,TGCGCCAGCAGCTTGGGCATCGATCAGGGGTTGAATGAAAAACTGTTTTTT
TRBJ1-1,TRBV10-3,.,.,CAISESLGGLATEAFF,TGTGCCATCAGTGAGTCTCTTGGGGGGCTGGCCACTGAAGCTTTCTTT
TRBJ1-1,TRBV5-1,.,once,CASKLEMWGALEAFF,TGCGCCAGCAAGCTTGAGATGTGGGGAGCGTTGGAAGCTTTCTTT
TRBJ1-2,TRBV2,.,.,CASSEPSRHPYGYTF,TGTGCCAGCAGTGAGCCCTCACGCCACCCTTATGGCTACACCTTC
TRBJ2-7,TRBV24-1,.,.,CATSDSYHYEQYF,TGTGCCACCAGTGATTCTTATCACTACGAGCAGTACTTC
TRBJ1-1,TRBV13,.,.,CASSLEAQGPYTEAFF,TGTGCCAGCAGCTTAGAGGCGCAGGGGCCATACACTGAAGCTTTCTTT
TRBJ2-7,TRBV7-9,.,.,CASSLWDKPAYEQYF,TGTGCCAGCAGCTTATGGGACAAGCCCGCCTACGAGCAGTACTTC
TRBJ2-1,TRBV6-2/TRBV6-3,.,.,CASSPTPGGYNEQFF,TGTGCCAGCAGCCCTACTCCCGGGGGATACAATGAGCAGTTCTTC
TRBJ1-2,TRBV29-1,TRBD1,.,CSVGPTGGGYGYTF,TGCAGCGTCGGCCCGACAGGGGGCGGGTATGGCTACACCTTC
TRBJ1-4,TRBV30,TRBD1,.,CAWSLPTGVGEKLFF,TGTGCCTGGAGCCTCCCCACAGGGGTGGGTGAAAAACTGTTTTTT
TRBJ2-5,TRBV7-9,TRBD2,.,CASSLGPGGPETQYF,TGTGCCAGCAGCTTAGGCCCGGGGGGGCCGGAGACCCAGTACTTC
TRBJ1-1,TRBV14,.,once,CASSQVGVRGEAFF,TGTGCCAGCAGCCAAGTCGGTGTTAGGGGTGAAGCTTTCTTT
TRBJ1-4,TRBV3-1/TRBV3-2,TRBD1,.,CASSQYRGLGEKLFF,TGTGCCAGCAGCCAATACAGGGGGCTCGGTGAAAAACTGTTTTTT
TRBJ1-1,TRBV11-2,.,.,CASSLVRGNTEAFF,TGTGCCAGCAGCTTAGTCAGGGGGAACACTGAAGCTTTCTTT
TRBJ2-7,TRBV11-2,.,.,CASSLGAVPSYEQYF,TGTGCCAGCAGCTTAGGGGCAGTACCATCCTACGAGCAGTACTTC
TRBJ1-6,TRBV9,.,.,CASSVSRGRDSPLHF,TGTGCCAGCAGCGTTAGTCGGGGACGTGATTCACCCCTCCACTTT
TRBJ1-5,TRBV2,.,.,CASRRQDNQPQHF,TGTGCCAGCAGAAGACAGGACAATCAGCCCCAGCATTTT
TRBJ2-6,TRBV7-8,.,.,CASSLTNSGANVLTF,TGTGCCAGCAGCTTAACGAACTCTGGGGCCAACGTCCTGACTTTC
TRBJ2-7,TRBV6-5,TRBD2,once,CASSLAGGPYEQYF,TGTGCCAGCAGTCTTGCGGGAGGTCCCTACGAGCAGTACTTC
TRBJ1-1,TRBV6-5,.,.,CASRGPDSGGTEAFF,TGTGCCAGCAGGGGACCCGACTCCGGTGGGACTGAAGCTTTCTTT
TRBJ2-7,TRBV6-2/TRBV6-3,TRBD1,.,CASSERTGRSPEQYF,TGTGCCAGCAGCGAGAGGACAGGACGATCCCCAGAGCAGTACTTC
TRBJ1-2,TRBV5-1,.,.,CASSPWGGGSGYTF,TGCGCCAGCAGCCCGTGGGGGGGTGGAAGTGGCTACACCTTC
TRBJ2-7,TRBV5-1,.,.,CASSLRRGGAYEQYF,TGCGCCAGCAGCTTACGGCGAGGGGGGGCCTACGAGCAGTACTTC
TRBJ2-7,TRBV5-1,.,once,CASSLSPAGASEQYF,TGCGCCAGCAGCTTGTCGCCAGCCGGGGCATCCGAGCAGTACTTC
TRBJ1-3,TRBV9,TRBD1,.,CASSGGQISGNTIYF,TGTGCCAGCAGTGGGGGACAGATCTCTGGAAACACCATATATTTT
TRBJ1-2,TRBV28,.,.,CASSPILRGQNYGYTF,TGTGCCAGCAGTCCTATACTTCGGGGGCAGAACTATGGCTACACCTTC